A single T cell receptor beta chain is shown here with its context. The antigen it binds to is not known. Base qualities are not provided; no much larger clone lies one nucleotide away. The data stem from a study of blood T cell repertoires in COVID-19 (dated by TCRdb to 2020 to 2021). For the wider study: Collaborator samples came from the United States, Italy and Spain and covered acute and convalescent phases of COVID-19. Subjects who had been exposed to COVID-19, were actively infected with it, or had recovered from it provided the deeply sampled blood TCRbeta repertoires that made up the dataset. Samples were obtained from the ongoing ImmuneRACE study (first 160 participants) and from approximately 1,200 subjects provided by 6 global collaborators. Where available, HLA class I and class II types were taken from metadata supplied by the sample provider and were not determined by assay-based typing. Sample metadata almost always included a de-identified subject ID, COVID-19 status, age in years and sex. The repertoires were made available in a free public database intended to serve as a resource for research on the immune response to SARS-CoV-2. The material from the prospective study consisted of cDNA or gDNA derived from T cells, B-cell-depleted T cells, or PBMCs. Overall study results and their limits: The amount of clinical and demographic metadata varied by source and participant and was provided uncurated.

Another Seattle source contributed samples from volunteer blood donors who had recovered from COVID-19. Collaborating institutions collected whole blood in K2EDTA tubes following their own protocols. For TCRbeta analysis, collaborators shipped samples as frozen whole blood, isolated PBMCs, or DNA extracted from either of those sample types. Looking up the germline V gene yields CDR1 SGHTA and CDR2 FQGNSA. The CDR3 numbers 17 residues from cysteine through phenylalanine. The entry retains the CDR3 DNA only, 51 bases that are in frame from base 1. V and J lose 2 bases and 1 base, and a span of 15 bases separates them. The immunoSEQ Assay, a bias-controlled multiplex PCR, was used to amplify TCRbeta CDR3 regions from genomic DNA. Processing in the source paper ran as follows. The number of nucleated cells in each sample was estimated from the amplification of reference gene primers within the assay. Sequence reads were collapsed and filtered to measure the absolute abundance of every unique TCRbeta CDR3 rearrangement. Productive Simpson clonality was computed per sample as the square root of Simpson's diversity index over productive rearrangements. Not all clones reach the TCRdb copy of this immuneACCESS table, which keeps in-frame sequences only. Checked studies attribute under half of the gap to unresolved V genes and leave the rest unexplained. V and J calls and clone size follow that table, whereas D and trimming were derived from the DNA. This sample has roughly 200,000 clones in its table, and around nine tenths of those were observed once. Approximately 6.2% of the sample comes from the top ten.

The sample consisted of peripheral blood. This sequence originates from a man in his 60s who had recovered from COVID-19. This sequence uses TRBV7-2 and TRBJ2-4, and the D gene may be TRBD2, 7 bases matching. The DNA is TGTGCCAGCAGCTTATATGCGGGGGCGGGGGCCAAAAACATTCAGTACTTC. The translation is CASSLYAGAGAKNIQYF.